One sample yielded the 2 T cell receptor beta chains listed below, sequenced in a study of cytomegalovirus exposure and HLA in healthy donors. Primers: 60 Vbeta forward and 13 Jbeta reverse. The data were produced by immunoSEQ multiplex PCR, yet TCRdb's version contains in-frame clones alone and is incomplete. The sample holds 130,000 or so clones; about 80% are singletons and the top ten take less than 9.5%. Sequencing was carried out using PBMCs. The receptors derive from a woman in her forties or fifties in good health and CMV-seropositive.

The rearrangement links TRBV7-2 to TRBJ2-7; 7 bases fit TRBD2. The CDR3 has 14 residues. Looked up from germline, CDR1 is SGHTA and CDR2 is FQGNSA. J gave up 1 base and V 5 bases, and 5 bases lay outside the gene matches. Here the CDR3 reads CASSLGGWSYEQYF. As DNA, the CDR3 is TGTGCCAGCAGCCTCGGGGGGTGGTCCTACGAGCAGTACTTC.

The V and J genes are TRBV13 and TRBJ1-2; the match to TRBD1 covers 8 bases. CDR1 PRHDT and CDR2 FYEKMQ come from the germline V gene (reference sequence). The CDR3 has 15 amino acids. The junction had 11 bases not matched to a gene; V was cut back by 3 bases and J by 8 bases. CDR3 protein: CASSFQGAWEEGYTF. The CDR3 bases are TGTGCCAGCAGCTTTCAGGGGGCTTGGGAAGAGGGCTACACCTTC.